A single T cell receptor (beta chain) is shown here with its context. CDR1 GTSNPN and CDR2 SVGIG come from the germline V gene (reference sequence). This CDR3 has 13 residues. With V trimmed by 3 bases and J by 10 bases, 5 bases remained unmatched. Individuals having autoimmune disease history or systemic immunosuppression were not enrolled. Peripheral blood came from all dose cohorts at three timepoints. This sample was included in a study of OX40 agonist ivuxolimab in advanced cancers. Method: immunoSEQ multiplex PCR; TCRdb's copy keeps in-frame clones and lacks some. The data contain 65,000 to 85,000 clones, over 85% of them singletons.

The chain joins TRBV30 to TRBJ1-4, with TRBD1 identical over 10 bases. Specimen: CD4+ or CD8+ T cells sorted from blood, collected in a trial of the OX40 agonist ivuxolimab. This TCR was sampled from an adult with an advanced solid tumor such as melanoma, head and neck, liver or kidney cancer. DNA of the CDR3: TGTGCCTGGAGCACGAGGACAGGGGGAAAACTGTTTTTT. Amino acid sequence: CAWSTRTGGKLFF.